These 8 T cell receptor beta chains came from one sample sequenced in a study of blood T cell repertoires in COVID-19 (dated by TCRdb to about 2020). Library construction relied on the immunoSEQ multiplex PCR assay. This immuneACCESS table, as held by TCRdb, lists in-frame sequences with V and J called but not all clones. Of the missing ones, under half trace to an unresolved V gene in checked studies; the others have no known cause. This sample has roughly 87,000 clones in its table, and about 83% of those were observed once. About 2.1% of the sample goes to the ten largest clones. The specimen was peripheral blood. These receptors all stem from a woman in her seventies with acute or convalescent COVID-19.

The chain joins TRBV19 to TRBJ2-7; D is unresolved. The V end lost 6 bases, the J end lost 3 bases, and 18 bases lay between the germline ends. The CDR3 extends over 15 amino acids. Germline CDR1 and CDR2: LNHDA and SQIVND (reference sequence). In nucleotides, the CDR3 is TGTGCCAGTAGGCGCGCGGAGAACGTCAACTACGAGCAGTACTTC. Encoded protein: CASRRAENVNYEQYF.

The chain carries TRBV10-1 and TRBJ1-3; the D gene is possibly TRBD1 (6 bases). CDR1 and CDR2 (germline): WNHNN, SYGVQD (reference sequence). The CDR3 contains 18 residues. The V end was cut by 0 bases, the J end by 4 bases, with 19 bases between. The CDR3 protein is CASSESQRGILGGNTIYF. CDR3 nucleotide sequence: TGCGCCAGCAGTGAGTCGCAAAGGGGGATTCTAGGAGGAAACACCATATATTTT.

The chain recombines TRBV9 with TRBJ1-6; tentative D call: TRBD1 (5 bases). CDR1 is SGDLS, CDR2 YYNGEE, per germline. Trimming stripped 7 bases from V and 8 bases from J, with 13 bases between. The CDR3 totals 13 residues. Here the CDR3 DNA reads TGTGCCAGCGGGAGGGGAAGAGATTCACCCCTCCACTTT. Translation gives CASGRGRDSPLHF. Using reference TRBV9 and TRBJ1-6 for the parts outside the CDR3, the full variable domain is DSGVTQTPKHLITATGQRVTLRCSPRSGDLSVYWYQQSLDQGLQFLIQYYNGEERAKGNILERFSAQQFPDLHSELNLSSLELGDSALYFCASGRGRDSPLHFGNGTRLTVT.

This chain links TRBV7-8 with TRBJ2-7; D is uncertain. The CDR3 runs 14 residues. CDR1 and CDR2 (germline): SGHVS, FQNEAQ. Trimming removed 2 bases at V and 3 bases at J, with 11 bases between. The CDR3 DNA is TGTGCCAGCAGCTTAAACGGCGGTTACTACGAGCAGTACTTC. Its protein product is CASSLNGGYYEQYF.

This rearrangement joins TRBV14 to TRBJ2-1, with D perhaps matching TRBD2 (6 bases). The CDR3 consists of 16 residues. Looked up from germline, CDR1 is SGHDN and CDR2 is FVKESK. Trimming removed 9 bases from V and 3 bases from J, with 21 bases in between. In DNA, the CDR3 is TGTGCCAGTCGGAAAACCGGGACTGGCAACTACAATGAGCAGTTCTTC. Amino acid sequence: CASRKTGTGNYNEQFF.

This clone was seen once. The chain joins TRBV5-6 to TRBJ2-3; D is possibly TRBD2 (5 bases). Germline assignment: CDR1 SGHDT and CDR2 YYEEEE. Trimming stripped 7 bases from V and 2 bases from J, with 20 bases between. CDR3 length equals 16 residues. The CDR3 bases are TGTGCCAGCTCGGATGGAAGGAGGACGTACACAGATACGCAGTATTTT. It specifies CASSDGRRTYTDTQYF.

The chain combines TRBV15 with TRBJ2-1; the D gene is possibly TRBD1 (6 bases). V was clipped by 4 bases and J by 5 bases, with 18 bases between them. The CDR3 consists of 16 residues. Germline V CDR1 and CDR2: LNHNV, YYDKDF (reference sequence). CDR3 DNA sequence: TGTGCCACCAGCATAGCCGGGACAAACCGCCACAATGAGCAGTTCTTC. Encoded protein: CATSIAGTNRHNEQFF.

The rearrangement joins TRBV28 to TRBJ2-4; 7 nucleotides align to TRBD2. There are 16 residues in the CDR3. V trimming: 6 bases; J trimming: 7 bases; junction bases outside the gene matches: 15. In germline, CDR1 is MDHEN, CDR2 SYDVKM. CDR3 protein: CASSPIGFDGGNIQYF. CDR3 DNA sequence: TGTGCCAGCAGCCCCATCGGGTTTGACGGGGGGAACATTCAGTACTTC.